This entry features one T cell receptor beta chain sequence. Antigen unknown. Generated by immunoSEQ multiplex PCR, the TCRdb table keeps only in-frame clones and is missing some. The top ten hold over 8% of the sample, which has 18,000 or so clones, roughly nine tenths seen once. The sample comes from a study of lymphopenia after photon versus proton radiotherapy. Study-wide results and caveats: Under photons, naive T cells and diversity fell while effector/memory populations rose.

Here the sequenced sample was peripheral blood, taken from a patient treated with proton-based radiotherapy. The TCR comes from a man between 70 and 80 years old with pancreatic cancer.

The CDR3 spells CASSQRLAGAYEQYF. The CDR3 region has the DNA TGCGCCAGCAGCCAGAGACTAGCGGGGGCCTACGAGCAGTACTTC. The gene calls are TRBV5-1 and TRBJ2-7, with TRBD2 identical over 12 bases. V shed 4 bases, J shed 2 bases, and the junction held 4 bases outside the gene matches. The germline gives CDR1 SGHRS, CDR2 YFSETQ. This CDR3 comprises 15 residues.